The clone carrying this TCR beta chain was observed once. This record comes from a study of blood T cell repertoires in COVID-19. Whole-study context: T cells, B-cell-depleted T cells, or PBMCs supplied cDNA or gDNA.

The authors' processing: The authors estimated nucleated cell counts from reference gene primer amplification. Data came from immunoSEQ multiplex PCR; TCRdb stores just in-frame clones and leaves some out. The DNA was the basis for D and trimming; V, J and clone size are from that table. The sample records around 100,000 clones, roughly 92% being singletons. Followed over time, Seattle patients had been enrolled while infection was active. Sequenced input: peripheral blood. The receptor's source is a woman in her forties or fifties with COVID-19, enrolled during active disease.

This chain's CDR3 is CASSRESWASGANVLTF. The CDR3 DNA follows: TGTGCCAGCAGCAGAGAAAGTTGGGCCTCTGGGGCCAACGTCCTGACTTTC. The genes are TRBV11-2 and TRBJ2-6, with D unresolved. Germline V gene lookup returns CDR1 SGHAT and CDR2 FQNNGV. The V end lost 5 bases, the J end lost 0 bases, and 14 bases lay between the germline ends. There are 17 residues in the CDR3. The full variable domain, with the rest looked up from reference TRBV11-2 and TRBJ2-6, is EAGVAQSPRYKIIEKRQSVAFWCNPISGHATLYWYQQILGQGPKLLIQFQNNGVVDDSQLPKDRFSAERLKGVDSTLKIQPAKLEDSAVYLCASSRESWASGANVLTFGAGSRLTVL.